Here is one TCR beta chain with its context. Its target is not known. The sample is drawn from a study of tumor-infiltrating lymphocytes in localized non-small cell lung cancer. Study information: Each patient gave resected tumor and non-adjacent uninvolved lung tissue. Study-wide points: TCR sequencing covered a subset of patients with enough tissue. IM1 and IM2 tumors showed no difference in T-cell fraction. TCRbeta sequencing showed higher T cell infiltration in tumors than uninvolved lung.

Repertoires were generated with immunoSEQ multiplex PCR, while TCRdb's copy carries only in-frame clones and drops some. The data contain some 9,200 clones, around 80% of them singletons. Germline V lookup: CDR1 MNHNS, CDR2 SASEGT. Trimming took off 6 bases at V and 8 bases at J, with 11 bases between the two ends. The CDR3 extends over 12 amino acids. The receptor was isolated from a human donor with non-small cell lung cancer. Sequenced material: uninvolved lung tissue not adjacent to the tumor. V and J are TRBV6-1 and TRBJ2-1; D is possibly TRBD1 (5 bases). The CDR3, as DNA: TGTGCCAGCAGGGGGCCCAATCATGAGCAGTTCTTC. It yields the protein CASRGPNHEQFF.